The 10 T cell receptor beta chains reported below all come from one sample, sequenced in a study of patients and donors after allogeneic stem cell transplantation. MiXCR, run by TCRdb on the RT-PCR reads, gives a single entry per CDR3 protein. Of about a million distinct CDR3 sequences in the sample, over 15% were seen once. The sequencing input was blood, either unsorted or a sorted T cell fraction (not recorded which). The receptor set was obtained from a human donor who was either an allogeneic HSCT recipient or a stem cell or donor lymphocyte infusion donor (not recorded which). It is not recorded whose cells these are; they may come from a transplant donor.

V and J are TRBV6-1 and TRBJ1-2; D may be TRBD1 (6 bases). Germline CDR1 MNHNS, CDR2 SASEGT. CDR3 length: 14 residues. V lost 6 bases and J 5 bases, leaving 16 bases between the germline ends. CDR3 nucleotide sequence: TGTGCCAGCAGACTAACACGGACAGCTTATGGCTACACCTTC. Translated, it gives CASRLTRTAYGYTF.

V and J are TRBV12-3 or TRBV12-4 and TRBJ2-7, with TRBD1 identical over 7 bases. CDR3 length: 15 amino acids. V lost 3 bases and J lost 3; bases outside the gene matches: 8. The DNA for the CDR3 is TGTGCCAGCAGTTTGGGTAAGGGGGCAAGCTACGAGCAGTACTTC. Amino acids: CASSLGKGASYEQYF.

This clonotype has ten or more counts. V gene TRBV20-1 combines with J gene TRBJ2-1, with 11 positions matching TRBD2. The junction had 7 bases not matched to a gene; V was cut back by 3 bases and J by 3 bases. Germline values: CDR1 DFQATT, CDR2 SNEGSKA (reference sequence). CDR3 length equals 16 residues. In nucleotides, the CDR3 is TGCAGTGCTAGTACTAGCGGGGGCTCGGGCTACAATGAGCAGTTCTTC. This sequence encodes CSASTSGGSGYNEQFF.

The V call is TRBV5-6, the J call TRBJ2-3; 10 bases map to TRBD2. Germline V gene data show CDR1 as SGHDT and CDR2 as YYEEEE. Trimming at V came to 4 bases and at J to 15 bases, leaving 11 bases not matched to a gene. The CDR3 sequence is 13 residues long. CDR3: CASSAYSGGTHYF. DNA for the CDR3: TGTGCCAGCAGCGCCTATAGCGGGGGGACCCATTATTTT.

CDR3 coding DNA: TGCGCCAGCAGCTTGGAATTAGCGGGGGGCATCATCAATGAGCAGTTCTTC. This codes for CASSLELAGGIINEQFF. J is TRBJ2-1 and V is TRBV5-1; TRBD2 matches 10 bases. V trimming: 0 bases; J trimming: 6 bases; junction bases outside the gene matches: 9. CDR3 length: 17 residues. Germline loops: CDR1 SGHRS, CDR2 YFSETQ.

A few counts support this clonotype. The chain carries TRBV20-1 and TRBJ2-2; D possibly corresponds to TRBD2 (7 bases). This CDR3 spans 19 amino acids. Trimming took off 1 base at V and 0 bases at J, with 21 bases between the two ends. Germline loops: CDR1 DFQATT, CDR2 SNEGSKA (reference sequence). CDR3 bases: TGCAGTGCTAGAGGGGGGGGGCAGGTCCCCAACGCGAACACCGGGGAGCTGTTTTTT. Translated: CSARGGGQVPNANTGELFF.

This clonotype occurred a few times. This chain joins TRBV29-1 and TRBJ1-1; the D is unclear. The germline V gene encodes CDR1 SQVTM and CDR2 ANQGSEA. The V end lost 4 bases, the J end lost 11 bases, and 14 bases lay between the germline ends. The CDR3 runs to 11 residues. CDR3 nucleotides: TGCAGCGTTGTGTCCGCCAACGGGGCTTTCTTT. Translation: CSVVSANGAFF.

In its sample, this clonotype was seen a few times. The gene calls are TRBV12-5 and TRBJ2-5, with no clear D. Trimming removed 1 base from V and 4 bases from J, with 19 bases in between. Germline loops: CDR1 LGHNT, CDR2 FRNRAP. The CDR3 length is 17 residues. The CDR3 protein is CASGLEPQGPRRETQYF. The CDR3 coding sequence is TGTGCTAGTGGTTTGGAACCCCAAGGACCTCGGAGAGAGACCCAGTACTTC.

This clonotype was detected a few times. This chain links TRBV5-6 with TRBJ2-4; weak D call: TRBD2 (6 bases). The CDR3 extends over 16 amino acids. Trimming pared 1 base from V and 5 bases from J, leaving 16 bases between. Germline CDR1 and CDR2: SGHDT and YYEEEE. CDR3 amino acids: CASSLRGIEFQNIQYF. The CDR3 DNA reads TGTGCCAGCAGCTTGCGGGGGATTGAATTCCAAAACATTCAGTACTTC.

This clonotype has a handful of counts. The chain joins TRBV9 to TRBJ2-1, with TRBD2 as a possible D gene (5 bases). CDR3 length: 13 amino acids. In germline, CDR1 is SGDLS, CDR2 YYNGEE. V lost 4 bases and J 7 bases, leaving 12 bases between the germline ends. The CDR3 DNA follows: TGTGCCAGCAGCTATCGGGGTCGGAATGAGCAGTTCTTC. The encoded protein is CASSYRGRNEQFF.